The source of this TCR beta chain is a study of cytotoxic CD8 clonotypes in ibrutinib-treated CLL. Study at large: Recorded responses included around 24 partial and 2 complete; following median roughly 70 months, roughly 15 stayed remitted and roughly 12 progressed.

Assay used: immunoSEQ multiplex PCR; TCRdb lists only in-frame clones, some missing. The sample has 200,000 or so clones, roughly three quarters seen once. Whole-study results and caveats: Higher clonality was seen at ibrutinib response and a return toward baseline at progression. Measured clonality at baseline was greater than in age-matched healthy donors and tracked with circulating CD8+ T-cell counts.

V lost 5 bases to trimming and J lost 7 bases, with 9 bases between them. The CDR3 covers 12 residues. The V gene's germline CDR1 is SGHVS and CDR2 FQNEAQ. Worth noting for this clone: Antigen unknown.

This sequence originates from a human donor with chronic lymphocytic leukemia. The chain carries TRBV7-8 and TRBJ1-5; perhaps TRBD1 as D (6 bases). The source material was PBMCs, sampled after 12 months of ibrutinib treatment. The CDR3 is CASSPGVQPQHF. For the CDR3, the DNA is TGTGCCAGCAGCCCAGGGGTGCAGCCCCAGCATTTT. The complete variable domain, with remaining parts taken from reference TRBV7-8 and TRBJ1-5, reads GAGVSQSPRYKVAKRGQDVALRCDPISGHVSLFWYQQALGQGPEFLTYFQNEAQLDKSGLPSDRFFAERPEGSVSTLKIQRTQQEDSAVYLCASSPGVQPQHFGDGTRLSIL.